One sample yielded the 25 T cell receptor beta chains listed below, sequenced in a study of blood T cell dynamics during melanoma immunotherapy. Regarding time point: pre-treatment baseline. Profiling relied on immunoSEQ multiplex PCR, and the TCRdb table lists in-frame clones only, not all of them. Of around 20,000 clones in the sample, just under 90% were seen once. The material sequenced was blood, taken from a patient treated with checkpoint blockade. The origin of the receptors is a human donor with melanoma.

This clone was detected only a few times. The chain is built from TRBV5-6 and TRBJ1-3; the D gene is possibly TRBD1 (6 bases). CDR3 length: 13 amino acids. The V gene's germline CDR1 is SGHDT and CDR2 YYEEEE. V was shortened by 7 bases and J by 3 bases, with 11 bases between the two germline ends. CDR3 amino acids: CASRKTGGNTIYF. CDR3 DNA: TGTGCCAGCCGAAAGACAGGTGGAAACACCATATATTTT.

This sequence joins TRBV11-3 and TRBJ1-3; the match to TRBD1 covers 8 bases. J gave up 0 bases and V 5 bases, and 9 bases lay outside the gene matches. The germline V gene has CDR1 SGHNT and CDR2 YENEEA. The CDR3 is 17 amino acids. For the CDR3, the DNA is TGTGCCAGCAGCATTGGACAGGGAAGGGGCTCTGGAAACACCATATATTTT. Amino acids: CASSIGQGRGSGNTIYF.

V usage is TRBV6-5 and J usage is TRBJ1-3; possibly TRBD1 for D (5 bases). The CDR3 is 14 amino acids. Germline assignment: CDR1 MNHEY and CDR2 SVGAGI. Between the trimmed V and J ends, which lost 4 bases and 0 bases, there was a span of 7 bases. This CDR3 reads CASSFRVSGNTIYF. The CDR3 bases are TGTGCCAGCAGTTTCAGGGTCTCTGGAAACACCATATATTTT.

The J gene is TRBJ1-4, the V gene TRBV30; 10 positions match TRBD1. Looked up from germline, CDR1 is GTSNPN and CDR2 is SVGIG (reference sequence). V shed 1 base and J 10 bases; nucleotides not matched to a gene: 9. This CDR3 region has 15 residues. The CDR3 bases are TGTGCCTGGAGTGCCGGGACAGGGGTGCTTGGAAAACTGTTTTTT. Its protein is CAWSAGTGVLGKLFF.

The count of this clone is one. The chain uses TRBV5-6 and TRBJ1-2; the D gene is possibly TRBD1 (5 bases). From germline, CDR1 is SGHDT and CDR2 YYEEEE. V was trimmed by 2 bases and J by 3 bases, leaving 20 bases between them. This CDR3 has 17 amino acids. CDR3 amino acids: CASSLGPGRDLDYGYTF. DNA for the CDR3: TGTGCCAGCAGCTTAGGTCCAGGGAGGGATTTGGACTATGGCTACACCTTC.

The genes are TRBV5-1 and TRBJ2-7, with 9 bases fitting TRBD2. V gave up 1 base and J gave up 7 bases; unmatched junction bases: 12. Per the germline V gene, CDR1 is SGHRS and CDR2 is YFSETQ. The CDR3 consists of 16 residues. The CDR3, as DNA: TGCGCCAGCAGCTTGATTAGCGGGAGCAGTCTGGGGGAGCAGTACTTC. Encoded protein: CASSLISGSSLGEQYF. The whole variable domain, filled in from reference TRBV5-1 and TRBJ2-7, reads KAGVTQTPRYLIKTRGQQVTLSCSPISGHRSVSWYQQTPGQGLQFLFEYFSETQRNKGNFPGRFSGRQFSNSRSEMNVSTLELGDSALYLCASSLISGSSLGEQYFGPGTRLTVT.

This chain joins TRBV9 and TRBJ2-3; D is undetermined. The ends were cut back, 0 bases at V and 8 bases at J, with 10 bases in the middle. CDR3 length equals 13 residues. Germline lookup yields CDR1 SGDLS and CDR2 YYNGEE. CDR3: CASSVDVAGTQYF. DNA of the CDR3: TGTGCCAGCAGCGTAGATGTAGCTGGTACGCAGTATTTT.

The V call is TRBV9, the J call TRBJ2-2; D remains unclear. Germline loops: CDR1 SGDLS, CDR2 YYNGEE. CDR3 size: 19 residues. V was cut by 0 bases and J by 3 bases, with 21 bases left in between. Here the CDR3 reads CASSVGEAVISLYTGELFF. For the CDR3, the DNA is TGTGCCAGCAGCGTAGGAGAGGCGGTTATCTCCCTTTACACCGGGGAGCTGTTTTTT.

The gene calls are TRBV30 and TRBJ2-7, with D unresolved. Trimming took 5 bases from V and 4 from J, leaving 15 bases between them. CDR3 length equals 13 residues. The germline V gene has CDR1 GTSNPN and CDR2 SVGIG (reference sequence). CDR3 DNA: TGTGCCTGGTGTAAAGGTTCGGATTACGAGCAGTACTTC. It specifies CAWCKGSDYEQYF.

The genes are TRBV6-1 and TRBJ2-7, with a possible D match to TRBD1 (6 bases). The CDR3 is 15 amino acids. Trimming took off 6 bases at V and 0 bases at J, with 15 bases between the two ends. Germline V gene data show CDR1 as MNHNS and CDR2 as SASEGT. The CDR3: CASSGDTLSSYEQYF. The CDR3 nucleotides read TGTGCCAGCAGCGGGGACACATTAAGCTCCTACGAGCAGTACTTC.

This clone is a singleton in its sample. The chain recombines TRBV2 with TRBJ2-5; 11 bases are a match to TRBD1. The CDR3 runs 14 residues. V dropped 10 bases and J dropped 9; count of bases not matched to a gene: 13. Germline CDR1 SNHLY, CDR2 FYNNEI. The CDR3 nucleotides are TGTGCCACCGTGGGACAGGGGGTGGGGAGCGCCCAGTACTTC. It codes for CATVGQGVGSAQYF. The variable domain in full, with the rest retrieved from reference TRBV2 and TRBJ2-5, is EPEVTQTPSHQVTQMGQEVILRCVPISNHLYFYWYRQILGQKVEFLVSFYNNEISEKSEIFDDQFSVERPDGSNFTLKIRSTKLEDSAMYFCATVGQGVGSAQYFGPGTRLLVL.

The chain recombines TRBV2 with TRBJ1-4, with 10 bases fitting TRBD1. The CDR3 is 15 residues long. Germline CDR1 reads SNHLY; CDR2 reads FYNNEI. V gave up 7 bases and J gave up 6 bases; unmatched junction bases: 8. The DNA for the CDR3 is TGTGCCAGCACTCCCCACGGGACAGGGGATGAAAAACTGTTTTTT. Its protein is CASTPHGTGDEKLFF.

The V call is TRBV19, the J call TRBJ2-7; TRBD1 is a possible D gene (6 bases). V was cut by 6 bases and J by 4 bases, with 16 bases left in between. The CDR3 consists of 14 residues. Germline V gene lookup returns CDR1 LNHDA and CDR2 SQIVND (reference sequence). In nucleotides, the CDR3 is TGTGCCAGTAGCGGGTCGGGCAGGGGTTACGAGCAGTACTTC. As protein: CASSGSGRGYEQYF. The variable domain in full, with the rest retrieved from reference TRBV19 and TRBJ2-7, is DGGITQSPKYLFRKEGQNVTLSCEQNLNHDAMYWYRQDPGQGLRLIYYSQIVNDFQKGDIAEGYSVSREKKESFPLTVTSAQKNPTAFYLCASSGSGRGYEQYFGPGTRLTVT.

This clone has more than one count but fewer than ten. CDR3 coding DNA: TGTGCCAGCAGCGTAGCTGGGGCCTATAATTCACCCCTCCACTTT. As protein: CASSVAGAYNSPLHF. This chain links TRBV9 with TRBJ1-6; D not certain. CDR1 is SGDLS and CDR2 is YYNGEE in the germline V gene. V lost 0 bases, J lost 2 bases, and 6 bases lay in between. There are 15 residues in the CDR3.

The chain couples TRBV19 to TRBJ1-1, with 9 positions matching TRBD1. Per germline, CDR1 LNHDA and CDR2 SQIVND (reference sequence). V lost 5 bases, J lost 0 bases, and 1 base stayed unmatched. The CDR3 covers 14 residues. CDR3 in amino acids: CASSGQGLNTEAFF. The CDR3 region has the DNA TGTGCCAGTAGTGGACAGGGGCTGAACACTGAAGCTTTCTTT.

The chain couples TRBV5-6 to TRBJ1-2; D gene ambiguous. The CDR3 runs 14 residues. The ends were cut back, 1 base at V and 5 bases at J, with 12 bases in the middle. CDR1 SGHDT and CDR2 YYEEEE come from the germline V gene. As DNA, the CDR3 is TGTGCCAGCAGCTTGTACAGCACGAGGTATGGCTACACCTTC. Residues: CASSLYSTRYGYTF.

V is TRBV14 and J is TRBJ2-7; 7 nucleotides match TRBD2. Germline V gives CDR1 SGHDN, CDR2 FVKESK. The CDR3 covers 17 residues. V lost 0 bases and J lost 6; bases outside the gene matches: 14. CDR3 sequence: CASSQDRVASGPREQYF. DNA of the CDR3: TGTGCCAGCAGCCAAGATCGAGTGGCTAGCGGCCCCCGCGAGCAGTACTTC.

The chain employs TRBV7-3 and TRBJ2-1; 8 nucleotides align to TRBD2. The trim removed 1 base at V and 6 bases at J, leaving 8 bases unmatched. CDR3 size: 16 residues. The germline CDR1 and CDR2 sequences are SGHTA and FQGTGA. Here the CDR3 reads CASSLIPAGVINEQFF. CDR3 nucleotide sequence: TGTGCCAGCAGCTTAATTCCAGCGGGAGTCATCAATGAGCAGTTCTTC.

The chain is built from TRBV5-1 and TRBJ2-5; D could derive from TRBD1 or TRBD2 (5 bases each). The germline gives CDR1 SGHRS, CDR2 YFSETQ. V was trimmed by 0 bases and J by 5 bases, leaving 11 bases between them. The CDR3 is 14 amino acids. The CDR3 spells CASSLVPGRETQYF. CDR3 DNA: TGCGCCAGCAGCTTGGTCCCGGGGCGGGAGACCCAGTACTTC.

This clone was detected a few times. The chain combines TRBV15 with TRBJ2-2; D may be TRBD1 or TRBD2 (5 bases each). The CDR3 runs 13 residues. Between the trimmed V and J ends, which lost 8 bases and 7 bases, there was a span of 14 bases. CDR1 and CDR2 (germline): LNHNV, YYDKDF (reference sequence). As DNA, the CDR3 is TGTGCCACCGGGGACCGCCTGGACGGGGAGCTGTTTTTT. This encodes CATGDRLDGELFF.

The gene calls are TRBV6-1 and TRBJ1-5; 8 bases line up with TRBD1. The length of the CDR3 is 16 residues. Germline V lookup: CDR1 MNHNS, CDR2 SASEGT. Trimming cost V 3 bases and J 2 bases; bases outside gene matches: 6. The CDR3 DNA reads as TGTGCCAGCAGTGATACGGACAGGGTTGGCAATCAGCCCCAGCATTTT. Translation: CASSDTDRVGNQPQHF.

The V call is TRBV2, the J call TRBJ2-3; D gene uncertain. This CDR3 region has 14 residues. Germline V gives CDR1 SNHLY, CDR2 FYNNEI. V gave up 4 bases and J gave up 0 bases, with 8 bases separating them. The CDR3 sequence: CASSGPVSTDTQYF. Written as DNA, the CDR3 is TGTGCCAGCAGTGGTCCGGTTAGCACAGATACGCAGTATTTT.

The chain links TRBV2 to TRBJ1-6; D call uncertain. The CDR3 has 13 residues. CDR1 SNHLY and CDR2 FYNNEI come from the germline V gene. V shed 4 bases and J shed 9 bases, with 10 bases lying between them. The CDR3 is CASSADSSSPLHF. The DNA of the CDR3 is TGTGCCAGCAGTGCGGACTCCAGTTCACCCCTCCACTTT.

The rearrangement uses TRBV28 and TRBJ1-3, with 9 bases lining up with TRBD1. Germline lookup yields CDR1 MDHEN and CDR2 SYDVKM. After removal of 10 bases from V and 0 bases from J, the junction contained 10 bases not matched to a gene. The CDR3 has 16 residues. CDR3 nucleotide sequence: TGTGCCACCGCTGGCACAGGGGGCTTCTCTGGAAACACCATATATTTT. Protein sequence: CATAGTGGFSGNTIYF.

V usage is TRBV30 and J usage is TRBJ1-4, with TRBD1 as a possible D gene (5 bases). The V and J ends lost 3 bases and 8 bases respectively, with 10 bases between them. This CDR3 spans 12 amino acids. The V gene's germline CDR1 is GTSNPN and CDR2 SVGIG (reference sequence). CDR3 nucleotide sequence: TGTGCCTGGAGCCAGGGCTTCGAAAAACTGTTTTTT. It is translated as CAWSQGFEKLFF.